A single sample is the source of the 9 T cell receptor beta chains below, sequenced in a study of CD8 T cells in Susac syndrome. The RNA input was 0.5 to 1 ug, and it was reverse transcribed with random hexamers. TCRdb processed the immunoSEQ multiplex PCR reads anew with MiXCR; each CDR3 protein has one entry. The sample carries roughly 150,000 distinct CDR3 sequences, approximately 94% recorded once. Sequenced input: CD4+ T cells from PBMCs. The receptor source for this set is a human donor with multiple sclerosis.

The genes are TRBV24-1 and TRBJ2-2; tentatively, D is TRBD1 (6 bases). This CDR3 comprises 14 residues. V was shortened by 5 bases and J by 6 bases, with 12 bases between the two germline ends. Germline-derived CDR1 and CDR2 are KGHDR and SFDVKD. CDR3 amino acids: CATSGYRDPGELFF. The CDR3 nucleotides are TGTGCCACCAGTGGCTACAGGGATCCCGGGGAGCTGTTTTTT.

V usage is TRBV30 and J usage is TRBJ1-1; TRBD1 aligns across 7 bases. CDR3 length equals 13 residues. J was trimmed by 3 bases and V by 2 bases; bases with no gene match: 3. The V gene's germline CDR1 is GTSNPN and CDR2 SVGIG (reference sequence). The CDR3 DNA reads TGTGCCTGGAGTAAGCAGGGGGACACTGAAGCTTTCTTT. Translated, it gives CAWSKQGDTEAFF.

The chain has TRBV12-3 or TRBV12-4 and TRBJ1-2, with 7 bases fitting TRBD1. V shed 3 bases, J shed 8 bases, and the junction held 9 bases outside the gene matches. The CDR3 sequence is 14 residues long. The CDR3 is CASSLEGGAGGYTF. CDR3 nucleotide sequence: TGTGCCAGCAGTTTGGAAGGGGGCGCGGGAGGCTACACCTTC.

The chain is built from TRBV30 and TRBJ2-3; 12 nucleotides line up with TRBD2. The germline gives CDR1 GTSNPN, CDR2 SVGIG (reference sequence). The CDR3 extends over 12 amino acids. The ends lost 8 bases at V and 4 bases at J; junction bases unmatched: 1. The CDR3 sequence: CALAGGSDTQYF. The DNA for the CDR3 is TGTGCCCTAGCGGGAGGGTCAGATACGCAGTATTTT. The full variable domain, its missing parts supplied by reference TRBV30 and TRBJ2-3, is SQTIHQWPATLVQPVGSPLSLECTVEGTSNPNLYWYRQAAGRGLQLLFYSVGIGQISSEVPQNLSASRPQDRQFILSSKKLLLSDSGFYLCALAGGSDTQYFGPGTRLTVL.

The chain recombines TRBV7-2 with TRBJ1-2; weak D call: TRBD1 (6 bases). V was clipped by 0 bases and J by 6 bases, with 8 bases between them. The CDR3 consists of 13 residues. Germline V gene sequence: CDR1 SGHTA, CDR2 FQGNSA. CDR3 sequence reads: CASSLAGADGYTF. The CDR3 nucleotides read TGTGCCAGCAGCTTAGCGGGGGCGGATGGCTACACCTTC.

The chain has TRBV5-1 and TRBJ1-1; D may be TRBD1 (6 bases). Germline V gives CDR1 SGHRS, CDR2 YFSETQ. The germline V and J ends were trimmed by 3 bases and 2 bases, with 11 bases remaining between them. The CDR3 contains 14 residues. For the CDR3, the DNA is TGCGCCAGCAGCTCTTGGACAGCTAACACTGAAGCTTTCTTT. This codes for CASSSWTANTEAFF.

The chain has TRBV18 and TRBJ2-1; 7 nucleotides agree with TRBD1. With V trimmed by 9 bases and J by 8 bases, 4 bases remained unmatched. Germline CDR1 reads KGHSH; CDR2 reads LQKENI. CDR3 length: 11 residues. As DNA, the CDR3 is TGTGCCAGTAAGGGGGCAGATGAGCAGTTCTTC. It yields the protein CASKGADEQFF.

The table lists this clonotype with a count of one. The rearrangement links TRBV4-2 to TRBJ1-4; 7 bases align to TRBD1. The CDR3 contains 17 residues. The V and J ends lost 2 bases and 2 bases, in that order; junction bases with no gene match: 8. CDR1 is LGHNA, CDR2 YNFKEQ, per germline. The CDR3 sequence is CASSQPQGRRTNEKLFF. The CDR3 DNA reads TGTGCCAGCAGCCAACCACAGGGGAGAAGGACTAATGAAAAACTGTTTTTT.

J is TRBJ2-6 and V is TRBV4-1; D is unresolved. Deletions cut 1 base from V and 0 bases from J, with 16 bases between. CDR1 is MGHRA and CDR2 is YSYEKL in the germline V gene. This CDR3 region has 19 residues. In DNA form, the CDR3 reads TGCGCCAGCAGCCAAGTCCCGGGCCCCACCAGCTCTGGGGCCAACGTCCTGACTTTC. Its translation is CASSQVPGPTSSGANVLTF.